The source of this T cell receptor (beta chain) is a study of shared clonotypes between healthy human individuals. Looking at the study overall: Every donor yielded three CD4 naive, three CD4 memory, two CD8 naive and one CD8 memory plate.

This clone occurred many times. Its matching antigen is unknown. General study results and limits: A handful of donors shared approximately 5% of their naive CD4 clonotypes.

Donation came from healthy HIV-negative adults that had no recent acute infections or vaccinations. A CD45RA-negative memory subset and a CD45RA+ naive subset were separated from the CD4+ cells. CDR1 SGDLS and CDR2 YYNGEE come from the germline V gene. The CDR3 extends over 15 amino acids. Trimming took 2 bases from V and 4 from J, leaving 13 bases between them. Clones were sequenced by immunoSEQ multiplex PCR, and TCRdb holds only the in-frame ones, with some missing. Among about 1 million clones listed, around 76% were seen once. The sequenced material came from memory CD4+ T cells sorted from blood. The subset is: CD45RA-negative fraction. The TCR was taken from a man younger than 35 in good health. J is TRBJ1-5 and V is TRBV9, with TRBD1 as a possible D gene (5 bases). CDR3 nucleotide sequence: TGTGCCAGCAGCGTCTCGGGACTGCCTAATCAGCCCCAGCATTTT. Protein sequence: CASSVSGLPNQPQHF.